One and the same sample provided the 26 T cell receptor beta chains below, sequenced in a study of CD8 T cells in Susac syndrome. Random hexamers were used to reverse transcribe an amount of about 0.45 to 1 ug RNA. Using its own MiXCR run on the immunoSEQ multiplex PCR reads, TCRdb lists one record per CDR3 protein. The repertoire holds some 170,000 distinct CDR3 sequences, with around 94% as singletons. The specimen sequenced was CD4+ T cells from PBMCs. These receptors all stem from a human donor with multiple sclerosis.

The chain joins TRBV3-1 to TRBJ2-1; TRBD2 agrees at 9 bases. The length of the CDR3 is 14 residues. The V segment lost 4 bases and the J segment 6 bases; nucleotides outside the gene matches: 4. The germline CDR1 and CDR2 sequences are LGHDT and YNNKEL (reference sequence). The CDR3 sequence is CASSPQLAGNEQFF. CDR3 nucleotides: TGTGCCAGCAGCCCTCAACTAGCGGGCAATGAGCAGTTCTTC.

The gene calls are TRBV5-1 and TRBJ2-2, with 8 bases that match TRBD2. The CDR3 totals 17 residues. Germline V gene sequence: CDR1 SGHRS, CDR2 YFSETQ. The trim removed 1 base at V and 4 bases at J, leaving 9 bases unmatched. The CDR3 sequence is CASSLPKRELSTGELFF. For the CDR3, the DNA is TGCGCCAGCAGCTTGCCGAAGCGGGAGCTATCCACCGGGGAGCTGTTTTTT.

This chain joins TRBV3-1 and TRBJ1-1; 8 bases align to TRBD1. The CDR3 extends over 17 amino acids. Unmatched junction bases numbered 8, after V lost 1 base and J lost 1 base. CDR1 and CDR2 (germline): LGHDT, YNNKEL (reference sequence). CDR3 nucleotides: TGTGCCAGCAGCCAAGTAGACTTGGGACAGGAGAACACTGAAGCTTTCTTT. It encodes CASSQVDLGQENTEAFF.

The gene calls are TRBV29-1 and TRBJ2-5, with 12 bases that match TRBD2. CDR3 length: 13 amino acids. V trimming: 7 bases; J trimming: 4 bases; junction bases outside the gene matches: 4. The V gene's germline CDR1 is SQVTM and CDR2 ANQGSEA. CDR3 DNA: TGCAGCGGGCTAGCGGGGGGGCGAGAGACCCAGTACTTC. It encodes CSGLAGGRETQYF.

The CDR3 spells CASSSTSSYEQYF. CDR3 nucleotides: TGTGCCAGCAGCTCTACCTCCTCCTACGAGCAGTACTTC. The chain recombines TRBV7-9 with TRBJ2-7; D is ambiguous. CDR1 is SEHNR and CDR2 is FQNEAQ in the germline V gene (reference sequence). This CDR3 spans 13 amino acids. V lost 4 bases and J 0 bases, leaving 7 bases between the germline ends.

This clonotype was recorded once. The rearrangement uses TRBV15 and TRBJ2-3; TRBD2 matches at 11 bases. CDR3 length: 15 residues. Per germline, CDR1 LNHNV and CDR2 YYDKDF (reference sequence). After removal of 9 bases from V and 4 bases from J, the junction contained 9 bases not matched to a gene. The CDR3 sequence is CATAGPSGRPDTQYF. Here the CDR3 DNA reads TGTGCCACGGCGGGCCCTAGCGGGAGGCCAGATACGCAGTATTTT.

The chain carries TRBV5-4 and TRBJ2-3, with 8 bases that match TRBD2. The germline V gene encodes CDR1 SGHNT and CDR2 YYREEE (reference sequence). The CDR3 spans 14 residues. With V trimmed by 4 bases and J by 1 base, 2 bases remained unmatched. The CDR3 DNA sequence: TGTGCCAGCAGCGCGACTAGCGGCACAGATACGCAGTATTTT. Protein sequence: CASSATSGTDTQYF. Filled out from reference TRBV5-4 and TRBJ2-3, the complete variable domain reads ETGVTQSPTHLIKTRGQQVTLRCSSQSGHNTVSWYQQALGQGPQFIFQYYREEENGRGNFPPRFSGLQFPNYSSELNVNALELDDSALYLCASSATSGTDTQYFGPGTRLTVL.

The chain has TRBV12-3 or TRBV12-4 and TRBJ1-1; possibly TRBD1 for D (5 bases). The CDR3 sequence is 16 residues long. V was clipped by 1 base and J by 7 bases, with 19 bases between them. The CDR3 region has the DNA TGTGCCAGCAGTTTAGTCAAGAGAATCCCGAGGGGTGAAGCTTTCTTT. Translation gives CASSLVKRIPRGEAFF.

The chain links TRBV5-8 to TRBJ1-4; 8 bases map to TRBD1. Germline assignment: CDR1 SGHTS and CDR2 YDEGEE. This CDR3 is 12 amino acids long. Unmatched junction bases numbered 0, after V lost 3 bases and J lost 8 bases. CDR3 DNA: TGTGCCAGCAGCTGGGACAGGGAAAAACTGTTTTTT. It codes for CASSWDREKLFF.

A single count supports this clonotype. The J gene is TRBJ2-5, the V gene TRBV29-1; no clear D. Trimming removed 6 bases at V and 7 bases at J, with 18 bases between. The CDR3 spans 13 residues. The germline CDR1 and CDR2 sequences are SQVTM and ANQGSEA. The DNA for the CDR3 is TGCAGCGTCGCGAGTAGTAGTTTTGGGACCCAGTACTTC. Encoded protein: CSVASSSFGTQYF.

The CDR3 loop reads CAISEFEREKNIQYF. CDR3 sequence (DNA): TGTGCCATCAGTGAGTTCGAACGGGAAAAAAACATTCAGTACTTC. The rearrangement uses TRBV10-3 and TRBJ2-4; a possible D gene is TRBD2 (5 bases). The CDR3 contains 15 residues. The germline gives CDR1 ENHRY, CDR2 SYGVKD. Trimming pared 1 base from V and 4 bases from J, leaving 11 bases between.

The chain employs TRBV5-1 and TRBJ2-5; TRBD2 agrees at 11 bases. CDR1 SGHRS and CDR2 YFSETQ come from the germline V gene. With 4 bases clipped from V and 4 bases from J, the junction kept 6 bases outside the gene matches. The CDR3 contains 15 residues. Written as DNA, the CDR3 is TGCGCCAGCAGCGTCTCCGGGACTAGCGGAGAGACCCAGTACTTC. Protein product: CASSVSGTSGETQYF.

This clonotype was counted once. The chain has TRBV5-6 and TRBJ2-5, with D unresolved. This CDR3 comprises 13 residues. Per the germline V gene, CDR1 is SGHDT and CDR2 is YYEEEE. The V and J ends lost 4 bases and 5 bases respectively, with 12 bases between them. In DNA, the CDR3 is TGTGCCAGCAGCCCGTCGGAAGGGGAGACCCAGTACTTC. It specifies CASSPSEGETQYF.

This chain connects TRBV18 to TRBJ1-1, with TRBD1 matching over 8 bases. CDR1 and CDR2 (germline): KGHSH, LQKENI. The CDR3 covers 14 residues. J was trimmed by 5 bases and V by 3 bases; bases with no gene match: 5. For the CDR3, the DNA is TGTGCCAGCTCACCCTGGGACAGGAGGACTGAAGCTTTCTTT. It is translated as CASSPWDRRTEAFF.

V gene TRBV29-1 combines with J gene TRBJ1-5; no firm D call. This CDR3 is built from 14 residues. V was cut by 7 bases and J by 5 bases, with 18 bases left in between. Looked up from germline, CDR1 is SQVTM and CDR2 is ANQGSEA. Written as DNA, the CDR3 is TGCAGCGACCCCCGGACTCGGCGGGATCAGCCCCAGCATTTT. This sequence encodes CSDPRTRRDQPQHF.

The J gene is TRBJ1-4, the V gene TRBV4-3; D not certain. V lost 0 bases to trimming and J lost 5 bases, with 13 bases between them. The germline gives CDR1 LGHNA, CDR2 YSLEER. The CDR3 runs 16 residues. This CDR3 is CASSQDWLSPNEKLFF. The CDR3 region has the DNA TGCGCCAGCAGCCAAGATTGGTTAAGTCCCAATGAAAAACTGTTTTTT.

CDR3 sequence reads: CATSRGWGGEGYGYTF. CDR3 coding DNA: TGTGCCACCAGCAGGGGTTGGGGTGGAGAGGGGTATGGCTACACCTTC. V and J are TRBV15 and TRBJ1-2; the D gene is possibly TRBD1 (5 bases). The germline gives CDR1 LNHNV, CDR2 YYDKDF (reference sequence). This CDR3 has 16 residues. The germline V and J ends were trimmed by 3 bases and 5 bases, with 19 bases remaining between them.

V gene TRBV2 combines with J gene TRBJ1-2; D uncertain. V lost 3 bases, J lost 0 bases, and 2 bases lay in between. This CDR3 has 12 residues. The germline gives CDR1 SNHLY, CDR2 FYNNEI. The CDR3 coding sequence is TGTGCCAGCAGTGACACTAACTATGGCTACACCTTC. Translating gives CASSDTNYGYTF.

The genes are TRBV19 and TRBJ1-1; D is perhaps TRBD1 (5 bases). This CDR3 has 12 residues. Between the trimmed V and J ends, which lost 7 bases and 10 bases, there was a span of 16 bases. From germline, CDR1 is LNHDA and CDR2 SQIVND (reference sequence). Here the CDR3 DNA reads TGTGCCAGTAAAGACAGAACGCTCTTAGCTTTCTTT. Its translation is CASKDRTLLAFF.

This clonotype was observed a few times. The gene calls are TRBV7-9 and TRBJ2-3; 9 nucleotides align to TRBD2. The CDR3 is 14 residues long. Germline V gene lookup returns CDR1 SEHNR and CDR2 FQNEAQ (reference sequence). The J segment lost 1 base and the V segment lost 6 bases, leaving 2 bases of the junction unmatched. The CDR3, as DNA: TGTGCCAGCAGTCGACTAGCGGGCACAGATACGCAGTATTTT. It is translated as CASSRLAGTDTQYF.

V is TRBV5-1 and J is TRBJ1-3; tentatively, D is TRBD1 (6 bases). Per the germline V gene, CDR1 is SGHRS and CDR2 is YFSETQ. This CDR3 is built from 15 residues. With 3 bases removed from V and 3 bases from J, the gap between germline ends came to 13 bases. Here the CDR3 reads CASSSIGQFGNTIYF. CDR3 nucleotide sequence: TGCGCCAGCAGCTCTATAGGACAGTTTGGAAACACCATATATTTT. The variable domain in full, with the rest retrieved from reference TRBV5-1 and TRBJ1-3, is KAGVTQTPRYLIKTRGQQVTLSCSPISGHRSVSWYQQTPGQGLQFLFEYFSETQRNKGNFPGRFSGRQFSNSRSEMNVSTLELGDSALYLCASSSIGQFGNTIYFGEGSWLTVV.

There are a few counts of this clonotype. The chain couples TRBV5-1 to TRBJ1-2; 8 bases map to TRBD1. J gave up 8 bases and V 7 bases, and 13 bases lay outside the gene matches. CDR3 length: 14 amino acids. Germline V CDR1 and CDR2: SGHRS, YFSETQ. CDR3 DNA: TGCGCCAGCGGAACGACAGGGGAAGAGGAGGGCTACACCTTC. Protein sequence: CASGTTGEEEGYTF.

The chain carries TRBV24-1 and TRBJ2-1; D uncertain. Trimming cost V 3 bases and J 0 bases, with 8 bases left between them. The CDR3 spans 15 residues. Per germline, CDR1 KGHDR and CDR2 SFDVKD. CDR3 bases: TGTGCCACCAGTGATGTGGTAGGCTCCTACAATGAGCAGTTCTTC. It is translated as CATSDVVGSYNEQFF.

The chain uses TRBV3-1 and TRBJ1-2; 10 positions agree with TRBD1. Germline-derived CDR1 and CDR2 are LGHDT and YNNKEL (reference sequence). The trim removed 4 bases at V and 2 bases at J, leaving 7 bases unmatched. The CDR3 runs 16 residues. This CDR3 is CASSPRTGGINYGYTF. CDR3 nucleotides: TGTGCCAGCAGCCCCCGGACAGGGGGAATCAACTATGGCTACACCTTC. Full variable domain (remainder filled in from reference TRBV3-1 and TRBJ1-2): DTAVSQTPKYLVTQMGNDKSIKCEQNLGHDTMYWYKQDSKKFLKIMFSYNNKELIINETVPNRFSPKSPDKAHLNLHINSLELGDSAVYFCASSPRTGGINYGYTFGSGTRLTVV.

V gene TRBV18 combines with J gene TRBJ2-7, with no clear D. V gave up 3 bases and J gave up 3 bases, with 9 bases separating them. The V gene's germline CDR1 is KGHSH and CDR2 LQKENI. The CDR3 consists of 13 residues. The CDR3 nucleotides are TGTGCCAGCTCACCCGAGACCCGCTACGAGCAGTACTTC. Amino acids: CASSPETRYEQYF.

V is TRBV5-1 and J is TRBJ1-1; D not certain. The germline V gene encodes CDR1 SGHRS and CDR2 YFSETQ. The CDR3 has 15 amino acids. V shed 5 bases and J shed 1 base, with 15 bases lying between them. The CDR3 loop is CASSLPHTANTEAFF. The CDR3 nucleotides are TGCGCCAGCAGTCTTCCCCATACAGCGAACACTGAAGCTTTCTTT.